Below, 30 T cell receptor beta chains from the same sample are listed, as sequenced in a study of shared clonotypes between healthy human individuals. Measured with immunoSEQ multiplex PCR; TCRdb has only the in-frame clones, and not every one. The sample includes millions of clones, about 92% of them seen just once. The sequenced material came from naive CD4+ T cells from PBMCs. Documented subset: CD45RA+ positively selected. Receptor source: a man aged 18-30 years in good health. Some clones in this sample may be carry-over from other donors' samples.

The chain employs TRBV29-1 and TRBJ2-1, with D tentatively TRBD2 (5 bases). Germline V lookup: CDR1 SQVTM, CDR2 ANQGSEA. V lost 5 bases, J lost 5 bases, and 16 bases lay in between. This CDR3 is built from 14 residues. CDR3 nucleotides: TGCAGCGTTCTTGAGGGTTCGCTAAACAATGAGCAGTTCTTC. This codes for CSVLEGSLNNEQFF.

This chain joins TRBV6-5 and TRBJ2-1; 8 positions agree with TRBD2. Germline V gene data show CDR1 as MNHEY and CDR2 as SVGAGI. J lost 2 bases, V lost 8 bases, and 5 bases had no gene match. CDR3 length: 14 amino acids. CDR3 loop: CASRSGIAYNEQFF. The CDR3 bases are TGTGCCAGCCGTAGCGGGATAGCCTACAATGAGCAGTTCTTC.

The chain joins TRBV14 to TRBJ2-2; 10 bases map to TRBD1. Germline lookup yields CDR1 SGHDN and CDR2 FVKESK. The CDR3 contains 15 residues. After removal of 6 bases from V and 2 bases from J, the junction contained 3 bases not matched to a gene. This chain's CDR3 is CASRKTGGNTGELFF. The CDR3 nucleotides read TGTGCCAGCAGGAAGACAGGGGGCAACACCGGGGAGCTGTTTTTT.

The table lists this clone with a count of one. The chain carries TRBV14 and TRBJ2-1, with 11 bases that match TRBD2. The CDR3 totals 16 residues. Germline V gene data show CDR1 as SGHDN and CDR2 as FVKESK. Trimming cost V 6 bases and J 4 bases; bases outside gene matches: 8. As DNA, the CDR3 is TGTGCCAGCAGTCGACTCAGACTAGCGGGATACAATGAGCAGTTCTTC. As protein: CASSRLRLAGYNEQFF.

The genes are TRBV7-3 and TRBJ2-3, with TRBD2 matching 16 bases. V trimming: 4 bases; J trimming: 5 bases; junction bases outside the gene matches: 12. In germline, CDR1 is SGHTA, CDR2 FQGTGA. The CDR3 spans 19 residues. CDR3 amino acids: CASSSQPGLAGGPRDTQYF. Here the CDR3 DNA reads TGTGCCAGCAGCTCACAGCCGGGACTAGCGGGAGGGCCACGAGATACGCAGTATTTT.

Remarks on this clone: Other DNA sequences in the same sample also yield this CDR3. The J gene is TRBJ2-2, the V gene TRBV5-1, with 7 nucleotides matching TRBD2. The J segment lost 2 bases and the V segment lost 0 bases, leaving 1 base of the junction unmatched. Germline V gene lookup returns CDR1 SGHRS and CDR2 YFSETQ. The CDR3 covers 15 residues. CDR3 protein: CASSLGLANTGELFF. As DNA, the CDR3 is TGCGCCAGCAGCTTGGGACTAGCCAACACCGGGGAGCTGTTTTTT.

The rearrangement joins TRBV7-2 to TRBJ1-6; D gene ambiguous. Germline CDR1 SGHTA, CDR2 FQGNSA. V lost 4 bases and J 7 bases, leaving 11 bases between the germline ends. The CDR3 spans 14 residues. DNA of the CDR3: TGTGCCAGCAGCTCTCAGGCGCAAAATTCACCCCTCCACTTT. Its translation: CASSSQAQNSPLHF.

The chain joins TRBV19 to TRBJ2-7; TRBD2 matches at 13 bases. V shed 5 bases and J 6 bases; nucleotides not matched to a gene: 7. CDR1 and CDR2 from the germline V gene are LNHDA and SQIVND (reference sequence). The CDR3 spans 15 residues. The CDR3 nucleotides are TGTGCCAGTAGTGCGAGACTAGCGGGAGGATCCGAGCAGTACTTC. Translated: CASSARLAGGSEQYF.

The rearrangement joins TRBV2 to TRBJ1-4, with 9 nucleotides matching TRBD1. The CDR3 loop spans 15 amino acids. Trimming took 6 bases from V and 7 from J; bases not matched to a gene: 9. The germline CDR1 and CDR2 sequences are SNHLY and FYNNEI. CDR3 DNA sequence: TGTGCCAGCAGAAAACAGGGGGCAGAGGGTGAAAAACTGTTTTTT. It translates to CASRKQGAEGEKLFF.

V gene TRBV7-2 combines with J gene TRBJ1-2; 7 bases are shared with TRBD1. The trim removed 8 bases at V and 3 bases at J, leaving 6 bases unmatched. The CDR3 has 13 residues. Germline values: CDR1 SGHTA, CDR2 FQGNSA. CDR3 nucleotide sequence: TGTGCCAGCCACCCCGGGACAGACTATGGCTACACCTTC. Residues: CASHPGTDYGYTF.

The chain recombines TRBV29-1 with TRBJ2-3; 8 positions agree with TRBD2. The germline V gene encodes CDR1 SQVTM and CDR2 ANQGSEA. V lost 4 bases, J lost 3 bases, and 6 bases stayed unmatched. The CDR3 extends over 14 amino acids. The CDR3 nucleotides read TGCAGCGTTGCAGCGGGAGAGGGTACAGATACGCAGTATTTT. Translated, it gives CSVAAGEGTDTQYF.

This clone was recorded once. This chain connects TRBV12-5 to TRBJ1-1, with TRBD1 matching 7 bases. The CDR3 spans 16 residues. From germline, CDR1 is LGHNT and CDR2 FRNRAP. Trimming at V came to 0 bases and at J to 7 bases, leaving 11 bases not matched to a gene. The CDR3, as DNA: TGTGCTAGTGGTTTGGTACAGGGGACAGTAGCCCATGAAGCTTTCTTT. It encodes CASGLVQGTVAHEAFF.

This chain connects TRBV6-5 to TRBJ2-1; 8 bases agree with TRBD2. CDR1 MNHEY and CDR2 SVGAGI come from the germline V gene. The CDR3 runs to 15 residues. Trimming at V came to 5 bases and at J to 3 bases, leaving 6 bases not matched to a gene. The CDR3 DNA sequence: TGTGCCAGCAGTGGGCGTCTAGCGGGCTACAATGAGCAGTTCTTC. Its translation is CASSGRLAGYNEQFF.

The chain has TRBV11-2 and TRBJ2-7; D is undetermined. This CDR3 comprises 14 residues. V dropped 7 bases and J dropped 1 base, with 14 bases sitting between them. Germline CDR1 SGHAT, CDR2 FQNNGV. The CDR3 reads CASKPGRSSYEQYF. DNA for the CDR3: TGTGCCAGCAAACCCGGACGGAGTTCCTACGAGCAGTACTTC.

The chain uses TRBV10-3 and TRBJ2-5; 9 bases map to TRBD1. The CDR3 is 14 residues long. Germline trimming cut 5 bases from V and 5 bases from J; bases unmatched to any gene: 6. The germline CDR1 and CDR2 sequences are ENHRY and SYGVKD. The CDR3 coding sequence is TGTGCCATCAGTCCCGGGACAGGGAGGGAGACCCAGTACTTC. Amino acids: CAISPGTGRETQYF.

This clone was seen a few times. The chain joins TRBV7-8 to TRBJ2-5; 9 bases fit TRBD2. The CDR3 extends over 15 amino acids. Germline values: CDR1 SGHVS, CDR2 FQNEAQ. Losses at the gene ends were 4 bases for V and 5 bases for J; bases not matched to a gene: 8. This CDR3 is CASSYQTSGRETQYF. In nucleotides, the CDR3 is TGTGCCAGCAGCTACCAGACTAGCGGAAGGGAGACCCAGTACTTC.

The chain has TRBV11-3 and TRBJ2-7; D might be TRBD1 (5 bases). Trimming removed 1 base at V and 3 bases at J, with 10 bases between. In germline, CDR1 is SGHNT, CDR2 YENEEA. This CDR3 is 14 amino acids long. The CDR3 protein is CASSLVRTIYEQYF. The DNA of the CDR3 is TGTGCCAGCAGCTTAGTGAGGACAATCTACGAGCAGTACTTC. Complete variable domain (other parts from reference TRBV11-3 and TRBJ2-7): EAGVVQSPRYKIIEKKQPVAFWCNPISGHNTLYWYLQNLGQGPELLIRYENEEAVDDSQLPKDRFSAERLKGVDSTLKIQPAELGDSAVYLCASSLVRTIYEQYFGPGTRLTVT.

This clone was detected only a few times. This rearrangement joins TRBV15 to TRBJ1-1; the D is unclear. In germline, CDR1 is LNHNV, CDR2 YYDKDF (reference sequence). This CDR3 contains 13 residues. With 1 base removed from V and 5 bases from J, the gap between germline ends came to 8 bases. The CDR3 DNA is TGTGCCACCAGCAGAGGGGTCTGGACTGAAGCTTTCTTT. Translation gives CATSRGVWTEAFF. Full variable domain (outside the CDR3, taken from reference TRBV15 and TRBJ1-1): DAMVIQNPRYQVTQFGKPVTLSCSQTLNHNVMYWYQQKSSQAPKLLFHYYDKDFNNEADTPDNFQSRRPNTSFCFLDIRSPGLGDTAMYLCATSRGVWTEAFFGQGTRLTVV.

This clone was recorded only once. The genes are TRBV7-9 and TRBJ2-1; D ambiguous. Trimming stripped 7 bases from V and 4 bases from J, with 14 bases between. Germline loops: CDR1 SEHNR, CDR2 FQNEAQ (reference sequence). CDR3 length equals 14 residues. The CDR3 here is CASTRLVDYNEQFF. DNA of the CDR3: TGTGCCAGCACCCGCTTAGTCGATTACAATGAGCAGTTCTTC.

The V call is TRBV7-2, the J call TRBJ1-2; D remains ambiguous. CDR3 length: 18 residues. The germline CDR1 and CDR2 sequences are SGHTA and FQGNSA. V was clipped by 0 bases and J by 0 bases, with 17 bases between them. CDR3 sequence reads: CASSLAGGRLGANYGYTF. CDR3 sequence (DNA): TGTGCCAGCAGCTTAGCCGGCGGACGGCTCGGGGCTAACTATGGCTACACCTTC. Full variable domain (remainder filled in from reference TRBV7-2 and TRBJ1-2): GAGVSQSPSNKVTEKGKDVELRCDPISGHTALYWYRQSLGQGLEFLIYFQGNSAPDKSGLPSDRFSAERTGGSVSTLTIQRTQQEDSAVYLCASSLAGGRLGANYGYTFGSGTRLTVV.

This clone was seen once. CDR3 nucleotide sequence: TGTGCCAGCAGCTCGACACCAGTGGGCGGCCTTAATGAAAAACTGTTTTTT. This encodes CASSSTPVGGLNEKLFF. This chain joins TRBV5-4 and TRBJ1-4; D gene unclear. The CDR3 contains 17 residues. Germline V gene lookup returns CDR1 SGHNT and CDR2 YYREEE (reference sequence). V lost 3 bases and J lost 4, with 19 bases in between.

Details on this clone: The same CDR3 arises from other DNA sequences in this sample as well. The gene calls are TRBV30 and TRBJ2-2; D might be TRBD1 or TRBD2, each matching 6 bases. The germline gives CDR1 GTSNPN, CDR2 SVGIG (reference sequence). The CDR3 extends over 14 amino acids. V was clipped by 1 base and J by 4 bases, with 10 bases between them. The CDR3, as DNA: TGTGCCTGGAGTGGGGGGGCCCTCACCGGGGAGCTGTTTTTT. Encoded protein: CAWSGGALTGELFF.

The chain has TRBV18 and TRBJ2-1; 10 nucleotides line up with TRBD2. The CDR3 sequence is 15 residues long. The V segment lost 6 bases and the J segment 4 bases; nucleotides outside the gene matches: 6. The germline V gene has CDR1 KGHSH and CDR2 LQKENI. The CDR3 spells CASSVVAGGYNEQFF. CDR3 nucleotide sequence: TGTGCCAGCTCTGTCGTAGCGGGGGGATACAATGAGCAGTTCTTC.

The chain uses TRBV7-3 and TRBJ2-7, with D possibly matching TRBD2 (7 bases). Germline CDR1 is SGHTA and CDR2 is FQGTGA. The CDR3 is 14 residues long. V lost 1 base, J lost 3 bases, and 10 bases lay in between. CDR3 DNA: TGTGCCAGCAGCTTAATGGGGGGGCGCTACGAGCAGTACTTC. Its protein is CASSLMGGRYEQYF.

The V gene is TRBV7-2, the J gene TRBJ2-2; either TRBD1 or TRBD2 may supply D (5 bases each). Per germline, CDR1 SGHTA and CDR2 FQGNSA. The length of the CDR3 is 15 residues. With 5 bases removed from V and 7 bases from J, the gap between germline ends came to 17 bases. The CDR3 DNA reads TGTGCCAGCAGCCTCCAGACAGTAGCGAACGGGGAGCTGTTTTTT. This codes for CASSLQTVANGELFF.

The rearrangement uses TRBV9 and TRBJ2-2; 9 positions match TRBD1. The CDR3 has 15 residues. J was trimmed by 6 bases and V by 1 base; bases with no gene match: 4. In germline, CDR1 is SGDLS, CDR2 YYNGEE. This CDR3 is CASSVKDRGSGELFF. The CDR3 region has the DNA TGTGCCAGCAGCGTAAAGGACAGGGGATCCGGGGAGCTGTTTTTT.

The chain employs TRBV15 and TRBJ2-5; 8 bases are a match to TRBD2. The CDR3 extends over 15 amino acids. Germline V CDR1 and CDR2: LNHNV, YYDKDF (reference sequence). The V gene end was trimmed by 0 bases and the J gene end by 2 bases; junction bases not matched to a gene: 2. CDR3 sequence reads: CATSRELAEQETQYF. In DNA, the CDR3 is TGTGCCACCAGCAGAGAACTAGCGGAGCAAGAGACCCAGTACTTC.

For this clone: At the DNA level, this CDR3 is encoded by other sequences in the same sample as well. The V gene is TRBV5-4, the J gene TRBJ1-1; D gene unclear. Germline V gene data show CDR1 as SGHNT and CDR2 as YYREEE (reference sequence). This CDR3 comprises 13 residues. The V end lost 5 bases, the J end lost 0 bases, and 8 bases lay between the germline ends. The CDR3 region is CASSLLVNTEAFF. The CDR3 DNA reads TGTGCCAGCAGTTTGCTGGTGAACACTGAAGCTTTCTTT.

J is TRBJ1-1 and V is TRBV29-1; D perhaps matches TRBD1 (6 bases). The CDR3 is 13 amino acids. From germline, CDR1 is SQVTM and CDR2 ANQGSEA. V was pared by 8 bases and J by 1 base, with 14 bases between. CDR3 region: CSPGGAPNTEAFF. In DNA, the CDR3 is TGCAGCCCGGGGGGGGCGCCGAACACTGAAGCTTTCTTT.

The rearrangement links TRBV28 to TRBJ2-7; either TRBD1 or TRBD2 may supply D (5 bases each). This CDR3 is built from 13 residues. Per the germline V gene, CDR1 is MDHEN and CDR2 is SYDVKM. Trimming shortened V by 10 bases and J by 3 bases, and 16 bases separated the two germline ends. The CDR3 region has the DNA TGTGCCACCTCAGAGGGACCAAACTACGAGCAGTACTTC. Translation: CATSEGPNYEQYF.